This T cell receptor (beta chain) came from a study of blood T cells in healthy people across ages. Using a J-beta primer mix together with a sample-barcoded 5' primer, a second PCR was run for about 6 to 12 cycles. No fewer than 2.5 million CDR3-containing paired-end reads came from each sample. One entry per CDR3 protein, called by TCRdb with MiXCR from the 5' RACE reads. The data hold 800,000 to 900,000 distinct CDR3 sequences, with under 80% observed a single time. Germline CDR1 ENHRY, CDR2 SYGVKD. The CDR3 is 15 residues long. The ends were cut back, 0 bases at V and 4 bases at J, with 10 bases in the middle.

The chain is built from TRBV10-3 and TRBJ2-1; TRBD2 is a possible D gene (6 bases). The sequenced sample consisted of blood. The clonotype comes from a man aged 25-45 years in good health. The CDR3 protein is CAISESDGGYNEQFF. The CDR3 coding sequence is TGTGCCATCAGTGAGTCTGACGGGGGATACAATGAGCAGTTCTTC.